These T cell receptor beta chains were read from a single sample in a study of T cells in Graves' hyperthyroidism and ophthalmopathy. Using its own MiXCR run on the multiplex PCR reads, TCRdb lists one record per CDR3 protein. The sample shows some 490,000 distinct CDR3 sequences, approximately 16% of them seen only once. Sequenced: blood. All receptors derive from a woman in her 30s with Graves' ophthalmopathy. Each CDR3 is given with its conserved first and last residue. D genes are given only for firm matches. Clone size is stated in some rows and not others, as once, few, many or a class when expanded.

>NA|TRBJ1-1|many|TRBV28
CASTDRYGTNTEAFF
TGTGCCAGCACCGATCGTTACGGGACGAACACTGAAGCTTTCTTT
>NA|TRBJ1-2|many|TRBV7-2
CASSLEPLDYGYTF
TGTGCCAGCAGCTTAGAACCCCTGGACTATGGCTACACCTTC
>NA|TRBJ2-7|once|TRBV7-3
CASSLMGPSVEQYF
TGTGCCAGCAGCTTAATGGGGCCTAGCGTCGAGCAGTACTTC
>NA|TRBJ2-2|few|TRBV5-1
CASRQTRVANTGELFF
TGCGCCAGCAGACAAACAAGGGTCGCGAACACCGGGGAGCTGTTTTTT
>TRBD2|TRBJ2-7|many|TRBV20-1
CSASASSGSRNEQYF
TGCAGTGCTAGCGCCTCTAGCGGGAGTCGGAACGAGCAGTACTTC
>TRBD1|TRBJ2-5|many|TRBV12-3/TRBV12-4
CASSPGQGGKTQYF
TGTGCCAGCAGTCCCGGACAGGGGGGAAAGACCCAGTACTTC
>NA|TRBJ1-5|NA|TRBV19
CASNGGVGRNQPQHF
TGTGCCAGTAACGGGGGGGTAGGTCGCAATCAGCCCCAGCATTTT
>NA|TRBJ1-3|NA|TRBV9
CASSVVLGGRQPGNTIYF
TGTGCCAGCAGCGTAGTATTGGGGGGACGGCAGCCTGGAAACACCATATATTTT
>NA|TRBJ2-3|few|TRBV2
CASRELARPTDTQYF
TGTGCCAGCAGAGAATTAGCGCGCCCCACAGATACGCAGTATTTT
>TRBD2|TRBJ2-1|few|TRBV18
CASSPSAGGQINEQFF
TGTGCCAGCTCACCGTCGGCGGGAGGCCAAATCAATGAGCAGTTCTTC
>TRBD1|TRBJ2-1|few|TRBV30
CAWSKDRGPSYNEQFF
TGTGCCTGGTCGAAGGACAGGGGACCCTCCTACAATGAGCAGTTCTTC
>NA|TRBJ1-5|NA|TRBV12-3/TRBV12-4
CASSLAGGNHPEHF
TGTGCCAGCAGTTTGGCCGGGGGCAATCACCCCGAGCATTTT
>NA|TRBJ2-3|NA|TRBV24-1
CATSEIGGTDTQYF
TGTGCCACCAGTGAAATAGGGGGCACAGATACGCAGTATTTT
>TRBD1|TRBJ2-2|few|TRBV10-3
CAISESGGRDTGELFF
TGTGCCATCAGTGAGTCAGGGGGCAGAGACACCGGGGAGCTGTTTTTT
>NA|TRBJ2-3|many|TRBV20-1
CSAALDKHPGDTQYF
TGCAGTGCTGCCTTGGACAAACACCCAGGGGATACGCAGTATTTT
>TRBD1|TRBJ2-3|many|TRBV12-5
CASRQGSSTDTQYF
TGTGCCTCCAGACAGGGGTCTAGCACAGATACGCAGTATTTT
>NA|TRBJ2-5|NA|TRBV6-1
CASSHSGRAKETQYF
TGTGCCAGCTCGCATAGTGGACGGGCAAAAGAGACCCAGTACTTC
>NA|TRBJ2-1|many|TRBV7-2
CASSLAAFGRSSYNEQFF
TGTGCCAGCAGCTTAGCGGCTTTCGGGCGGAGCTCCTACAATGAGCAGTTCTTC
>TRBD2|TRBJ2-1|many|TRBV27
CASSEWGRAGNEQFF
TGTGCCAGCAGTGAATGGGGGAGGGCCGGGAATGAGCAGTTCTTC
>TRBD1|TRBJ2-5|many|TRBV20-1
CSATATGYQETQYF
TGCAGTGCCACCGCGACAGGGTACCAAGAGACCCAGTACTTC
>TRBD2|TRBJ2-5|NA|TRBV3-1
CASSQGGGLAGRETQYF
TGTGCCAGCAGCCAAGGAGGGGGGCTAGCGGGAAGAGAGACCCAGTACTTC
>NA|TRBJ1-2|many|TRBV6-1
CASSGGPYYGYTF
TGTGCCAGCAGTGGGGGGCCCTACTATGGCTACACCTTC
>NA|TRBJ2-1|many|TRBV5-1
CASSLGGNHEQFF
TGCGCCAGCAGCTTGGGGGGGAACCATGAGCAGTTCTTC
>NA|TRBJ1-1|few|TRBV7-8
CASSQGAEMNTEAFF
TGTGCCAGCAGTCAAGGGGCGGAGATGAACACTGAAGCTTTCTTT
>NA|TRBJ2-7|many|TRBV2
CASSVGPASNDEQYF
TGTGCCAGCAGCGTAGGCCCGGCCAGTAATGACGAGCAGTACTTC
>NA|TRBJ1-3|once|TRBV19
CASSIPRTGGNTIYF
TGTGCCAGTAGTATTCCTCGAACGGGTGGAAACACCATATATTTT
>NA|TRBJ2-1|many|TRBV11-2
CASSKFPRLGQRYEQFF
TGTGCCAGCAGCAAATTCCCACGACTAGGACAACGGTATGAGCAGTTCTTC
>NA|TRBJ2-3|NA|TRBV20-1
CSARGGRVGTDTQYF
TGCAGTGCTAGAGGTGGTAGAGTGGGGACAGATACGCAGTATTTT
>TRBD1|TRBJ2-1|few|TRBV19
CASSPITGTGLSYNEQFF
TGTGCCAGTAGTCCTATCACCGGGACAGGCCTTTCCTACAATGAGCAGTTCTTC
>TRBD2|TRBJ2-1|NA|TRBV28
CASSSPGGQGIHEQFF
TGTGCCAGCAGTTCTCCGGGGGGGCAGGGGATCCATGAGCAGTTCTTC
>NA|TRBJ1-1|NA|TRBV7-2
CASIDEVTVNTEAFF
TGTGCCAGCATCGACGAAGTGACAGTTAACACTGAAGCTTTCTTT
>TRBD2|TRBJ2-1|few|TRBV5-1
CASSWTSTGEQFF
TGCGCCAGCAGCTGGACTAGCACCGGTGAGCAGTTCTTC
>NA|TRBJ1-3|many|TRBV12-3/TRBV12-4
CASSFSQGMVVGNTIYF
TGTGCCAGCAGTTTTTCGCAGGGGATGGTAGTCGGAAACACCATATATTTT
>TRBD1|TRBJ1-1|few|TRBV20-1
CSARDRDRGWNTEAFF
TGCAGTGCTAGAGACCGGGACAGGGGTTGGAACACTGAAGCTTTCTTT
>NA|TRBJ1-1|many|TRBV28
CATVGGYTEAFF
TGTGCCACCGTTGGGGGGTACACTGAAGCTTTCTTT
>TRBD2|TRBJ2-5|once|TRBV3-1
CASSPGTSDGETQYF
TGTGCCAGCAGCCCCGGGACTAGCGACGGAGAGACCCAGTACTTC
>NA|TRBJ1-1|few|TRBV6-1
CASSQDGASGNTEAFF
TGTGCCAGCAGCCAAGACGGAGCCTCGGGGAACACTGAAGCTTTCTTT
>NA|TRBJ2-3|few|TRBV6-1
CASSDHSYTDTQYF
TGTGCCAGCAGTGACCACAGCTACACAGATACGCAGTATTTT
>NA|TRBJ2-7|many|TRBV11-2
CASSLASVSHYEQYF
TGTGCCAGCAGCTTGGCTTCGGTATCACACTACGAGCAGTACTTC
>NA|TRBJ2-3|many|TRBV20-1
CSASGSSTDTQYF
TGCAGTGCTAGCGGATCTAGCACAGATACGCAGTATTTT
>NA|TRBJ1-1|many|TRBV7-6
CASSLDRTVGTEAFF
TGTGCCAGCAGCTTAGACCGGACAGTGGGTACTGAAGCTTTCTTT
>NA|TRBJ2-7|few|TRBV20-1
CSALAMGKSSYEQYF
TGCAGTGCTTTGGCGATGGGTAAAAGCTCCTACGAGCAGTACTTC
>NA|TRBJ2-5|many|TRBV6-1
CASSEEGTTETQYF
TGTGCCAGCAGTGAAGAGGGGACCACAGAGACCCAGTACTTC
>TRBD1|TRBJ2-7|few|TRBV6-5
CASSYGTGTKYF
TGTGCCAGCAGTTATGGGACAGGAACTAAGTACTTC
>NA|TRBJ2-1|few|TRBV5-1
CASSLVVTASHNEQFF
TGTGCCAGCAGCTTGGTTGTTACAGCGTCCCACAATGAGCAGTTCTTC
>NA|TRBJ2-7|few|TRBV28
CASSPPTSIRVKQYF
TGTGCCAGCAGTCCACCAACTAGCATCAGAGTGAAGCAGTACTTC
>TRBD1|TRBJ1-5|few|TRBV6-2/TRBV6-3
CASSHGPTGVQPQHF
TGTGCCAGCAGTCACGGACCGACAGGGGTACAGCCCCAGCATTTT
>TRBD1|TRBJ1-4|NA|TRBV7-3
CASSSLPGQGNEKLFF
TGTGCCAGCAGCTCTTTACCGGGACAGGGGAATGAAAAACTGTTTTTT
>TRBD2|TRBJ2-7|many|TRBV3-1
CASSYLGTSGGYEQYF
TGTGCCAGCAGCTACTTAGGGACTAGCGGGGGCTACGAGCAGTACTTC
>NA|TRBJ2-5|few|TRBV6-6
CASSYDGGTGETQYF
TGTGCCAGCAGTTACGACGGCGGGACCGGGGAGACCCAGTACTTC
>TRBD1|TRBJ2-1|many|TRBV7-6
CASSVLGTVFYNEQFF
TGTGCCAGCAGCGTCCTTGGGACAGTTTTTTACAATGAGCAGTTCTTC
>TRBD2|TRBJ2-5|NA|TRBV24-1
CATSDSWTSGIQETQYF
TGTGCCACCAGTGATTCGTGGACTAGCGGGATCCAAGAGACCCAGTACTTC
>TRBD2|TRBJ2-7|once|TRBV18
CASSPASGSGYEQYF
TGTGCCAGCTCACCAGCTAGCGGGAGTGGATACGAGCAGTACTTC
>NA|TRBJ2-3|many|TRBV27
CASSLRRANPQRSTDTQYF
TGTGCCAGCAGTTTGCGTCGGGCTAACCCGCAGAGAAGCACAGATACGCAGTATTTT